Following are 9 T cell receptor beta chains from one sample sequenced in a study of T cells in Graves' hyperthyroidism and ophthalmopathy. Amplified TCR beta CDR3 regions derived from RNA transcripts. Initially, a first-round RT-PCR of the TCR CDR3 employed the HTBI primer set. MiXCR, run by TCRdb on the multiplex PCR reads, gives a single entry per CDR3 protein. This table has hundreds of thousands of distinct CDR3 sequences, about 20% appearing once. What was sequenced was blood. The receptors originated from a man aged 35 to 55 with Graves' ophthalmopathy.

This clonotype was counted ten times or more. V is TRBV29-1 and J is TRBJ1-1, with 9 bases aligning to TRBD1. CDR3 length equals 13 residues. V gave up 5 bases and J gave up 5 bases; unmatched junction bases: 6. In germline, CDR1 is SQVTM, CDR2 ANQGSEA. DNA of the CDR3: TGCAGCGTTAAGACAGGGGGGGGGACTGAAGCTTTCTTT. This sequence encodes CSVKTGGGTEAFF.

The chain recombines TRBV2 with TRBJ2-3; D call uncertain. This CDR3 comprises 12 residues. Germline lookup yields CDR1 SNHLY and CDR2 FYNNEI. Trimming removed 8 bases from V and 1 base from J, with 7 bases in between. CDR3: CASFRGTDTQYF. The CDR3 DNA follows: TGTGCCAGCTTCCGGGGCACAGATACGCAGTATTTT. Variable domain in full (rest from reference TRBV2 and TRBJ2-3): EPEVTQTPSHQVTQMGQEVILRCVPISNHLYFYWYRQILGQKVEFLVSFYNNEISEKSEIFDDQFSVERPDGSNFTLKIRSTKLEDSAMYFCASFRGTDTQYFGPGTRLTVL.

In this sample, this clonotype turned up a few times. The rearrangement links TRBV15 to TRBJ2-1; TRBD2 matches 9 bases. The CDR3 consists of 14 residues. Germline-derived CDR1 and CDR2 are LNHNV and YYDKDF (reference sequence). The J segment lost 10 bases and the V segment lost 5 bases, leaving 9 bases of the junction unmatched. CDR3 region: CATSRGGRGLEQFF. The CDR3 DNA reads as TGTGCCACCAGCCGGGGCGGGAGGGGGTTGGAGCAGTTCTTC.

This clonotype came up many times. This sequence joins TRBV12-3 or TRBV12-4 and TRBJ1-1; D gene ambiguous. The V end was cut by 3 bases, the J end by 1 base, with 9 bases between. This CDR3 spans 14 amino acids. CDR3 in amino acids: CASSLDGRNTEAFF. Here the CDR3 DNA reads TGTGCCAGCAGTTTGGATGGGCGGAACACTGAAGCTTTCTTT.

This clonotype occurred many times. The CDR3 sequence is CASTADWNTEAFF. The DNA of the CDR3 is TGTGCCAGCACCGCGGATTGGAACACTGAAGCTTTCTTT. The chain joins TRBV2 to TRBJ1-1; D is ambiguous. The germline CDR1 and CDR2 sequences are SNHLY and FYNNEI. This CDR3 is built from 13 residues. The germline V and J ends were trimmed by 7 bases and 1 base, with 10 bases remaining between them.

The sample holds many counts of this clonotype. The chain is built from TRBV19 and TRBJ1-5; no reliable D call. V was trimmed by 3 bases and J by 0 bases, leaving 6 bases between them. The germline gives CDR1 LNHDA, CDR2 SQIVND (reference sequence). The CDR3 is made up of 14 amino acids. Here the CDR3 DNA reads TGTGCCAGTAGTATTGGGTCTAGCAATCAGCCCCAGCATTTT. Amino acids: CASSIGSSNQPQHF.

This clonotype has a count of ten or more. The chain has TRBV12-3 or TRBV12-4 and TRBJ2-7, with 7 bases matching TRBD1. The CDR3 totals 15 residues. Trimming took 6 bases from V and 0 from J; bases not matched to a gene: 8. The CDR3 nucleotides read TGTGCCAGCAGACTACGACAGGGAGCCTCCTACGAGCAGTACTTC. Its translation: CASRLRQGASYEQYF.

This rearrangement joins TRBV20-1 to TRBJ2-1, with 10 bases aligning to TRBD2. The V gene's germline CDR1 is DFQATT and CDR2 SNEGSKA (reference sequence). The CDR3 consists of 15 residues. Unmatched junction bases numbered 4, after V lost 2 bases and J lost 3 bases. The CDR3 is CSARPVAGGYNEQFF. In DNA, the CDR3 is TGCAGTGCTAGACCCGTAGCGGGAGGCTACAATGAGCAGTTCTTC.

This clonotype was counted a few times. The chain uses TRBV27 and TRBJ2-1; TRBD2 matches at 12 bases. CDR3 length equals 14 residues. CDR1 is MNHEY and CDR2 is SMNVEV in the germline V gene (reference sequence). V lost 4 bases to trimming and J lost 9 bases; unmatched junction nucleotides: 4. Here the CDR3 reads CASSSLAGGREQFF. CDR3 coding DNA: TGTGCCAGCAGTTCTCTAGCGGGGGGGCGTGAGCAGTTCTTC.